A single sample gave rise to the 27 T cell receptor beta chains below, sequenced in a study of CD8+ T cells in alopecia areata. cDNA reverse transcribed from extracted RNA served as the sequencing template. Sequenced by immunoSEQ multiplex PCR; TCRdb stores in-frame clones only, minus some. The sample yields some 110,000 clones, roughly 66% seen once. Specimen: CD4+ T cells sorted from blood. The receptors were gathered from a human donor in good health.

V and J are TRBV20-1 and TRBJ2-5; D gene uncertain. V was trimmed by 3 bases and J by 4 bases, leaving 6 bases between them. CDR1 is DFQATT and CDR2 is SNEGSKA in the germline V gene (reference sequence). There are 11 residues in the CDR3. Here the CDR3 reads CSASLLETQYF. The CDR3 nucleotides are TGCAGTGCTAGCCTCCTAGAGACCCAGTACTTC.

V and J are TRBV6-5 and TRBJ1-2, with D tentatively TRBD1 (5 bases). CDR1 and CDR2 from the germline V gene are MNHEY and SVGAGI. Trimming pared 5 bases from V and 4 bases from J, leaving 17 bases between. The CDR3 is 15 residues long. The CDR3 protein is CASSRRSQALYGYTF. DNA for the CDR3: TGTGCCAGCAGTCGTCGGTCACAGGCCCTCTATGGCTACACCTTC.

The V call is TRBV5-1, the J call TRBJ2-1; 9 nucleotides match TRBD2. J lost 8 bases, V lost 1 base, and 4 bases had no gene match. CDR1 is SGHRS and CDR2 is YFSETQ in the germline V gene. This CDR3 has 14 residues. DNA of the CDR3: TGCGCCAGCAGCTTGCAGCGGGGGGCCGATGAGCAGTTCTTC. This encodes CASSLQRGADEQFF.

V usage is TRBV18 and J usage is TRBJ2-3, with D unclear. The CDR3 loop spans 14 amino acids. CDR1 is KGHSH, CDR2 LQKENI, per germline. V was shortened by 3 bases and J by 4 bases, with 11 bases between the two germline ends. CDR3 DNA: TGTGCCAGCTCACCTGCCCACCCCGCAGATACGCAGTATTTT. It translates to CASSPAHPADTQYF.

Only a few counts were recorded for this clone. This sequence joins TRBV19 and TRBJ2-1, with a weak D call TRBD1 (6 bases). Germline loops: CDR1 LNHDA, CDR2 SQIVND (reference sequence). The CDR3 runs 15 residues. Trimming stripped 5 bases from V and 4 bases from J, with 15 bases between. The CDR3 coding sequence is TGTGCCAGTAGTTCTACCAGGGGCGGGTACAATGAGCAGTTCTTC. It translates to CASSSTRGGYNEQFF.

V is TRBV5-6 and J is TRBJ2-3; D may be TRBD1 (5 bases). CDR3 length: 14 residues. Germline-derived CDR1 and CDR2 are SGHDT and YYEEEE. Trimming shortened V by 4 bases and J by 2 bases, and 11 bases separated the two germline ends. The CDR3 coding sequence is TGTGCCAGCAGCCGCCGTGGGGCCACAGATACGCAGTATTTT. This gives the protein CASSRRGATDTQYF. Full variable domain (rest looked up from reference TRBV5-6 and TRBJ2-3): DAGVTQSPTHLIKTRGQQVTLRCSPKSGHDTVSWYQQALGQGPQFIFQYYEEEERQRGNFPDRFSGHQFPNYSSELNVNALLLGDSALYLCASSRRGATDTQYFGPGTRLTVL.

The rearrangement joins TRBV6-5 to TRBJ2-6; D is perhaps TRBD2 (6 bases). The CDR3 totals 15 residues. Germline V gene lookup returns CDR1 MNHEY and CDR2 SVGAGI. Trimming pared 7 bases from V and 0 bases from J, leaving 10 bases between. The CDR3 loop is CASTGLYSGANVLTF. DNA of the CDR3: TGTGCCAGCACCGGACTATACTCTGGGGCCAACGTCCTGACTTTC.

V gene TRBV18 combines with J gene TRBJ1-2; D ambiguous. Trimming removed 0 bases from V and 2 bases from J, with 10 bases in between. The CDR3 contains 15 residues. Germline CDR1 KGHSH, CDR2 LQKENI. For the CDR3, the DNA is TGTGCCAGCTCACCACCGGGGAAAGCCAACTATGGCTACACCTTC. Protein sequence: CASSPPGKANYGYTF.

The gene calls are TRBV19 and TRBJ1-5, with 7 nucleotides matching TRBD1. Germline CDR1 is LNHDA and CDR2 is SQIVND (reference sequence). The CDR3 has 15 amino acids. The ends lost 10 bases at V and 2 bases at J; junction bases unmatched: 11. CDR3 DNA sequence: TGTGCCACCGCCTCAAGGCAGGGGGGCAATCAGCCCCAGCATTTT. Its translation: CATASRQGGNQPQHF.

V gene TRBV29-1 combines with J gene TRBJ2-6, with D perhaps TRBD2 (5 bases). The CDR3 spans 15 residues. Per germline, CDR1 SQVTM and CDR2 ANQGSEA. The V end lost 6 bases, the J end lost 2 bases, and 14 bases lay between the germline ends. The CDR3 spells CSVIAAGAGANVLTF. The CDR3 nucleotides read TGCAGCGTGATCGCCGCCGGGGCTGGGGCCAACGTCCTGACTTTC.

The chain uses TRBV5-1 and TRBJ2-1, with 7 bases aligning to TRBD1. The CDR3 covers 13 residues. V dropped 5 bases and J dropped 7; count of bases not matched to a gene: 6. Looked up from germline, CDR1 is SGHRS and CDR2 is YFSETQ. CDR3: CASSTGEMNEQFF. DNA of the CDR3: TGCGCCAGCAGTACAGGGGAGATGAATGAGCAGTTCTTC.

The V call is TRBV5-6, the J call TRBJ2-1, with 14 bases that match TRBD2. The CDR3 totals 19 residues. The V segment lost 0 bases and the J segment 0 bases; nucleotides outside the gene matches: 5. CDR1 SGHDT and CDR2 YYEEEE come from the germline V gene. CDR3 amino acids: CASSLGLAGGRNSYNEQFF. For the CDR3, the DNA is TGTGCCAGCAGCTTGGGACTAGCGGGGGGGCGAAACTCCTACAATGAGCAGTTCTTC.

The chain is built from TRBV5-1 and TRBJ2-7; 10 positions match TRBD1. Germline V lookup: CDR1 SGHRS, CDR2 YFSETQ. The CDR3 covers 15 residues. With 5 bases clipped from V and 3 bases from J, the junction kept 8 bases outside the gene matches. CDR3 bases: TGCGCCAGCAGTACTGGGACAGGGGACCTCTACGAGCAGTACTTC. This gives the protein CASSTGTGDLYEQYF.

The table lists this clone with many counts. The chain couples TRBV9 to TRBJ2-1; TRBD1 matches at 7 bases. The length of the CDR3 is 16 residues. Losses at the gene ends were 0 bases for V and 7 bases for J; bases not matched to a gene: 10. Germline CDR1 SGDLS, CDR2 YYNGEE. The CDR3 coding sequence is TGTGCCAGCAGCGTAGGGGAGTGGACAGGATCAAATGAGCAGTTCTTC. This sequence encodes CASSVGEWTGSNEQFF.

This clone was detected a few times. The J gene is TRBJ1-4, the V gene TRBV18, with 7 bases lining up with TRBD1. V shed 5 bases and J 5 bases; nucleotides not matched to a gene: 2. This CDR3 has 13 residues. Per the germline V gene, CDR1 is KGHSH and CDR2 is LQKENI. CDR3 region: CASSSGQNEKLFF. The CDR3 region has the DNA TGTGCCAGCTCATCGGGACAGAATGAAAAACTGTTTTTT.

This clone was seen a handful of times. The rearrangement uses TRBV5-4 and TRBJ2-7; D is unclear. With 0 bases removed from V and 0 bases from J, the gap between germline ends came to 7 bases. There are 14 residues in the CDR3. Germline-derived CDR1 and CDR2 are SGHNT and YYREEE (reference sequence). The CDR3 DNA reads as TGTGCCAGCAGCTTGGGAGGCGACTCCTACGAGCAGTACTTC. Its protein product is CASSLGGDSYEQYF.

This clone was counted a few times. This sequence joins TRBV11-2 and TRBJ2-1, with 10 bases matching TRBD2. Germline CDR1 SGHAT, CDR2 FQNNGV. The CDR3 has 16 residues. V was clipped by 4 bases and J by 3 bases; unmatched bases: 6. CDR3 sequence (DNA): TGTGCCAGCAGCTCGAGCGGGGGGGCGGTCTACAATGAGCAGTTCTTC. Translation: CASSSSGGAVYNEQFF.

The table lists this clone with a few counts. The rearrangement joins TRBV21-1 to TRBJ2-4; the table's D call of TRBD1 was not tested on the DNA. TRBV21-1 is labeled a pseudogene. The CDR3 has 12 residues. As DNA, the CDR3 is TGTGCCAGCAGCGAACAGGGGAGCATTCAGTACTTC. Translating it yields CASSEQGSIQYF.

This clone has a single count. The genes are TRBV9 and TRBJ1-4, with a weak D call TRBD1 (5 bases). The V gene lost 4 bases and the J gene lost 6 bases, with 13 bases spanning the gap. The length of the CDR3 is 14 residues. Germline CDR1 is SGDLS and CDR2 is YYNGEE. The CDR3 nucleotides are TGTGCCAGCAGCCCCGGGGGGAAGGATGAAAAACTGTTTTTT. Translated, it gives CASSPGGKDEKLFF.

This chain joins TRBV13 and TRBJ2-7, with 9 bases fitting TRBD1. The ends lost 5 bases at V and 3 bases at J; junction bases unmatched: 8. The CDR3 length is 15 residues. Germline loops: CDR1 PRHDT, CDR2 FYEKMQ (reference sequence). The DNA for the CDR3 is TGTGCCAGCAGCCACCGGGACAGGGTAAACTACGAGCAGTACTTC. This codes for CASSHRDRVNYEQYF.

The chain recombines TRBV4-1 with TRBJ2-5, with a weak D call TRBD2 (5 bases). Per germline, CDR1 MGHRA and CDR2 YSYEKL. The CDR3 extends over 13 amino acids. V was cut by 1 base and J by 5 bases, with 8 bases left in between. For the CDR3, the DNA is TGCGCCAGCAGCCAAGGGACTTTTGAGACCCAGTACTTC. It yields the protein CASSQGTFETQYF.

This clone was detected once. V is TRBV27 and J is TRBJ2-2, with TRBD1 matching 8 bases. This CDR3 region has 17 residues. Germline CDR1 is MNHEY and CDR2 is SMNVEV (reference sequence). V lost 7 bases and J lost 6; bases outside the gene matches: 16. CDR3 sequence: CASKGDRGWKFAGELFF. As DNA, the CDR3 is TGTGCCAGCAAGGGCGACAGGGGATGGAAATTCGCCGGGGAGCTGTTTTTT.

V is TRBV4-1 and J is TRBJ1-2; a weak D match, TRBD1 (6 bases). V lost 0 bases and J 3 bases, leaving 8 bases between the germline ends. CDR1 is MGHRA and CDR2 is YSYEKL in the germline V gene. The CDR3 is 14 residues long. In DNA, the CDR3 is TGCGCCAGCAGCCAAGAGGGACATTACTATGGCTACACCTTC. This codes for CASSQEGHYYGYTF.

The chain uses TRBV11-2 and TRBJ2-3; D is unclear. The germline V gene has CDR1 SGHAT and CDR2 FQNNGV. CDR3 length: 14 amino acids. V shed 3 bases and J shed 5 bases, with 12 bases lying between them. CDR3 sequence reads: CASSLGPVGDTQYF. The CDR3, as DNA: TGTGCCAGCAGCTTGGGCCCGGTAGGAGATACGCAGTATTTT. Variable domain in full (rest from reference TRBV11-2 and TRBJ2-3): EAGVAQSPRYKIIEKRQSVAFWCNPISGHATLYWYQQILGQGPKLLIQFQNNGVVDDSQLPKDRFSAERLKGVDSTLKIQPAKLEDSAVYLCASSLGPVGDTQYFGPGTRLTVL.

This clone was found a few times. The chain is built from TRBV5-1 and TRBJ2-7; the D gene could be TRBD1 or TRBD2 (6 bases each). V was trimmed by 2 bases and J by 5 bases, leaving 14 bases between them. This CDR3 is 14 amino acids long. Germline CDR1 and CDR2: SGHRS and YFSETQ. The CDR3 bases are TGCGCCAGCAGCTTCGGGGGCAGTGAGAACGAGCAGTACTTC. This translates into CASSFGGSENEQYF. The full variable domain, with the rest looked up from reference TRBV5-1 and TRBJ2-7, is KAGVTQTPRYLIKTRGQQVTLSCSPISGHRSVSWYQQTPGQGLQFLFEYFSETQRNKGNFPGRFSGRQFSNSRSEMNVSTLELGDSALYLCASSFGGSENEQYFGPGTRLTVT.

V and J are TRBV6-1 and TRBJ2-5; TRBD2 agrees at 7 bases. The CDR3 has 13 amino acids. Germline V lookup: CDR1 MNHNS, CDR2 SASEGT. The V gene end was trimmed by 6 bases and the J gene end by 5 bases; junction bases not matched to a gene: 6. The CDR3 sequence: CASRAGLVETQYF. In nucleotides, the CDR3 is TGTGCCAGCAGGGCTGGACTAGTGGAGACCCAGTACTTC.

V gene TRBV5-1 combines with J gene TRBJ2-3, with 9 positions matching TRBD2. The CDR3 loop spans 15 amino acids. The trim removed 7 bases at V and 3 bases at J, leaving 9 bases unmatched. Germline values: CDR1 SGHRS, CDR2 YFSETQ. The CDR3 protein is CASGGAGGRTDTQYF. CDR3 nucleotides: TGCGCCAGCGGAGGCGCGGGGGGGCGGACAGATACGCAGTATTTT.